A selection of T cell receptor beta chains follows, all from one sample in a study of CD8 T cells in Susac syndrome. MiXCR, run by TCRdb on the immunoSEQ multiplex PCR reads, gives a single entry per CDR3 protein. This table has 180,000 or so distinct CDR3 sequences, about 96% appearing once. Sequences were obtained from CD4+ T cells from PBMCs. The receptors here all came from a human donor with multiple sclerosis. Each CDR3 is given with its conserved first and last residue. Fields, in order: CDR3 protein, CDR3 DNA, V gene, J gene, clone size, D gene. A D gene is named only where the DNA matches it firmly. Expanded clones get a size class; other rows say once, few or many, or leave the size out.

CDR3aa: CASSPIQLGSGANVLTF; CDR3nt: TGTGCCAGCTCACCCATACAGTTGGGCTCTGGGGCCAACGTCCTGACTTTC; v_gene: TRBV18; j_gene: TRBJ2-6; abundance: .; d_gene: .
CDR3aa: CASQGDTEAFF; CDR3nt: TGTGCCAGCCAGGGTGACACTGAAGCTTTCTTT; v_gene: TRBV7-9; j_gene: TRBJ1-1; abundance: .; d_gene: .
CDR3aa: CSAREPTYNEQFF; CDR3nt: TGCAGTGCTAGAGAACCAACCTACAATGAGCAGTTCTTC; v_gene: TRBV20-1; j_gene: TRBJ2-1; abundance: .; d_gene: .
CDR3aa: CASSSGQGLYEQYF; CDR3nt: TGTGCCAGCAGTTCCGGACAGGGGTTGTACGAGCAGTACTTC; v_gene: TRBV12-3/TRBV12-4; j_gene: TRBJ2-7; abundance: .; d_gene: TRBD1
CDR3aa: CASSYGTGTSGANVLTF; CDR3nt: TGTGCCAGCAGTTACGGGACAGGGACTTCTGGGGCCAACGTCCTGACTTTC; v_gene: TRBV6-5; j_gene: TRBJ2-6; abundance: .; d_gene: TRBD1
CDR3aa: CASSRTGADTQYF; CDR3nt: TGTGCCAGCAGTCGGACGGGGGCAGATACGCAGTATTTT; v_gene: TRBV6-2/TRBV6-3; j_gene: TRBJ2-3; abundance: .; d_gene: .
CDR3aa: CASARMNTEAFF; CDR3nt: TGTGCCAGCGCTCGTATGAACACTGAAGCTTTCTTT; v_gene: TRBV3-1; j_gene: TRBJ1-1; abundance: .; d_gene: .
CDR3aa: CSAQRSPQNTEAFF; CDR3nt: TGCAGTGCTCAGAGATCCCCCCAGAACACTGAAGCTTTCTTT; v_gene: TRBV20-1; j_gene: TRBJ1-1; abundance: .; d_gene: .
CDR3aa: CASGFRLAGDNEQFF; CDR3nt: TGTGCTAGTGGTTTTCGACTAGCGGGAGACAATGAGCAGTTCTTC; v_gene: TRBV12-5; j_gene: TRBJ2-1; abundance: .; d_gene: TRBD2
CDR3aa: CASSPRTGKGEKLFF; CDR3nt: TGTGCCAGCAGCCCCCGGACAGGGAAGGGTGAAAAACTGTTTTTT; v_gene: TRBV3-1; j_gene: TRBJ1-4; abundance: .; d_gene: TRBD1
CDR3aa: CASSPASGEAYEQYF; CDR3nt: TGTGCCAGCAGCCCCGCCAGCGGGGAGGCCTACGAGCAGTACTTC; v_gene: TRBV7-2; j_gene: TRBJ2-7; abundance: once; d_gene: TRBD2
CDR3aa: CASSEPGQKNYGYTF; CDR3nt: TGTGCCAGCAGTGAGCCGGGACAAAAAAACTATGGCTACACCTTC; v_gene: TRBV2; j_gene: TRBJ1-2; abundance: .; d_gene: .
CDR3aa: CASSPGLLGQFF; CDR3nt: TGTGCCAGCAGCCCCGGACTTTTAGGGCAGTTCTTC; v_gene: TRBV7-8; j_gene: TRBJ2-1; abundance: .; d_gene: .
CDR3aa: CASIWSTDTQYF; CDR3nt: TGTGCCAGCATTTGGTCCACAGATACGCAGTATTTT; v_gene: TRBV2; j_gene: TRBJ2-3; abundance: .; d_gene: .
CDR3aa: CSAGIGWDSYNEQFF; CDR3nt: TGCAGTGCTGGGATTGGGTGGGACAGCTACAATGAGCAGTTCTTC; v_gene: TRBV20-1; j_gene: TRBJ2-1; abundance: .; d_gene: TRBD1
CDR3aa: CASSQFVWQGNEQFF; CDR3nt: TGTGCCAGCAGCCAATTTGTCTGGCAGGGCAATGAGCAGTTCTTC; v_gene: TRBV3-1; j_gene: TRBJ2-1; abundance: .; d_gene: .
CDR3aa: CSARMSGLLNQPQHF; CDR3nt: TGCAGTGCTAGGATGTCCGGGCTACTTAATCAGCCCCAGCATTTT; v_gene: TRBV20-1; j_gene: TRBJ1-5; abundance: .; d_gene: .
CDR3aa: CASSPPGASYEQYF; CDR3nt: TGTGCCAGCAGCCCTCCGGGGGCTAGCTACGAGCAGTACTTC; v_gene: TRBV9; j_gene: TRBJ2-7; abundance: .; d_gene: .
CDR3aa: CASSRDANVLTF; CDR3nt: TGTGCCAGCAGTAGGGATGCCAACGTCCTGACTTTC; v_gene: TRBV6-5; j_gene: TRBJ2-6; abundance: .; d_gene: .
CDR3aa: CASSLRQGGHNEQFF; CDR3nt: TGTGCCAGCAGCTTGAGGCAGGGCGGGCACAATGAGCAGTTCTTC; v_gene: TRBV5-4; j_gene: TRBJ2-1; abundance: .; d_gene: .
CDR3aa: CASSQEIRRPQHF; CDR3nt: TGTGCCAGCAGCCAAGAGATACGGCGGCCCCAGCATTTT; v_gene: TRBV4-2; j_gene: TRBJ1-5; abundance: .; d_gene: .
CDR3aa: CASIRTASNQPQHF; CDR3nt: TGTGCCAGCATACGGACAGCAAGCAATCAGCCCCAGCATTTT; v_gene: TRBV12-3/TRBV12-4; j_gene: TRBJ1-5; abundance: .; d_gene: .
CDR3aa: CASSHQRGFSGANVLTF; CDR3nt: TGTGCCAGCAGCCATCAGAGGGGCTTCTCTGGGGCCAACGTCCTGACTTTC; v_gene: TRBV3-1; j_gene: TRBJ2-6; abundance: .; d_gene: .
CDR3aa: CASWTVRDGYTF; CDR3nt: TGTGCCAGCTGGACCGTTCGGGATGGCTACACCTTC; v_gene: TRBV6-2/TRBV6-3; j_gene: TRBJ1-2; abundance: .; d_gene: .
CDR3aa: CASSEWEGHQPQHF; CDR3nt: TGTGCCAGCAGTGAATGGGAAGGGCATCAGCCCCAGCATTTT; v_gene: TRBV25-1; j_gene: TRBJ1-5; abundance: .; d_gene: .
CDR3aa: CASSPGHTDGYTF; CDR3nt: TGTGCCAGCAGCCCCGGACATACCGATGGCTACACCTTC; v_gene: TRBV5-6; j_gene: TRBJ1-2; abundance: .; d_gene: .
CDR3aa: CASSLGLAGVTQYF; CDR3nt: TGTGCCAGCAGCTTGGGGCTAGCGGGAGTTACGCAGTATTTT; v_gene: TRBV11-2; j_gene: TRBJ2-3; abundance: .; d_gene: TRBD2
CDR3aa: CASSPVGLAPYEQYF; CDR3nt: TGTGCCAGCAGCCCGGTGGGACTAGCTCCCTACGAGCAGTACTTC; v_gene: TRBV3-1; j_gene: TRBJ2-7; abundance: .; d_gene: TRBD2
CDR3aa: CASSSTGGSNQPQHF; CDR3nt: TGTGCCAGCTCGTCGACAGGGGGGAGCAATCAGCCCCAGCATTTT; v_gene: TRBV18; j_gene: TRBJ1-5; abundance: .; d_gene: TRBD1
CDR3aa: CASSLQGGGHTQYF; CDR3nt: TGTGCCAGCAGCCTACAAGGGGGGGGGCATACGCAGTATTTT; v_gene: TRBV6-5; j_gene: TRBJ2-3; abundance: .; d_gene: .
CDR3aa: CSASTWKEEQYF; CDR3nt: TGCAGTGCTAGTACTTGGAAGGAAGAGCAGTACTTC; v_gene: TRBV20-1; j_gene: TRBJ2-7; abundance: .; d_gene: .
CDR3aa: CASSFEGRTYGYTF; CDR3nt: TGTGCCAGCAGCTTTGAGGGCAGGACTTATGGCTACACCTTC; v_gene: TRBV7-8; j_gene: TRBJ1-2; abundance: .; d_gene: .
CDR3aa: CASSQDLNQPQHF; CDR3nt: TGTGCCAGCAGCCAAGATCTCAATCAGCCCCAGCATTTT; v_gene: TRBV3-1; j_gene: TRBJ1-5; abundance: .; d_gene: .
CDR3aa: CSVDWGGYTF; CDR3nt: TGCAGCGTTGATTGGGGGGGCTACACCTTC; v_gene: TRBV29-1; j_gene: TRBJ1-2; abundance: .; d_gene: .
CDR3aa: CAIADADQPQHF; CDR3nt: TGTGCCATCGCCGACGCGGATCAGCCCCAGCATTTT; v_gene: TRBV10-3; j_gene: TRBJ1-5; abundance: .; d_gene: .
CDR3aa: CASSQVIGGEKNTGELFF; CDR3nt: TGTGCCAGCAGCCAAGTCATCGGCGGGGAAAAGAACACCGGGGAGCTGTTTTTT; v_gene: TRBV4-2; j_gene: TRBJ2-2; abundance: .; d_gene: .
CDR3aa: CASETWVSSGANVLTF; CDR3nt: TGTGCCAGCGAAACTTGGGTGAGCTCTGGGGCCAACGTCCTGACTTTC; v_gene: TRBV12-3/TRBV12-4; j_gene: TRBJ2-6; abundance: .; d_gene: .